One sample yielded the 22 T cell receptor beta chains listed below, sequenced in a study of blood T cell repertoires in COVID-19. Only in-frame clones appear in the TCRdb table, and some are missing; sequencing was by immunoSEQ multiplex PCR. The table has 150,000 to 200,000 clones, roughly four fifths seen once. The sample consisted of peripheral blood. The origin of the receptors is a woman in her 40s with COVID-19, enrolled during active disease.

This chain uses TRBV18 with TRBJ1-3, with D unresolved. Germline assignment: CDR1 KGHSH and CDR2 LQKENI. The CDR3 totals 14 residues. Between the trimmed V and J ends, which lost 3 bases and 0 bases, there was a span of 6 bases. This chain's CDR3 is CASSPSGSGNTIYF. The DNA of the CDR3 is TGTGCCAGCTCACCGAGCGGCTCTGGAAACACCATATATTTT.

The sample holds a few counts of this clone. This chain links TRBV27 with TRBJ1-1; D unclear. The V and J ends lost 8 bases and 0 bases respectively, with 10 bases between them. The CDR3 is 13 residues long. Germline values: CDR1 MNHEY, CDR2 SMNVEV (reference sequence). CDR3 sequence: CASGTDLNTEAFF. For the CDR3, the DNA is TGTGCCAGCGGTACAGACCTGAACACTGAAGCTTTCTTT.

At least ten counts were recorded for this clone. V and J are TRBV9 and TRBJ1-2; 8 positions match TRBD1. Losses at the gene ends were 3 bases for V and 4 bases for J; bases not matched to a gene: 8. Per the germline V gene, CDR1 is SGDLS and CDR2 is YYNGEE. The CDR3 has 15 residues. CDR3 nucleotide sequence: TGTGCCAGCAGCGCAGGGGGACAGGAGCCCTATGGCTACACCTTC. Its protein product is CASSAGGQEPYGYTF.

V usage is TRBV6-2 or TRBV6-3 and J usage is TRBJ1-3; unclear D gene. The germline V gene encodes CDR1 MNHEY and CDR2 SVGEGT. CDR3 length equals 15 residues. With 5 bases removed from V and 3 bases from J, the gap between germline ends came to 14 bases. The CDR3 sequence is CASSTRGDLGNTIYF. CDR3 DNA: TGTGCCAGCAGTACCCGGGGAGATCTTGGAAACACCATATATTTT.

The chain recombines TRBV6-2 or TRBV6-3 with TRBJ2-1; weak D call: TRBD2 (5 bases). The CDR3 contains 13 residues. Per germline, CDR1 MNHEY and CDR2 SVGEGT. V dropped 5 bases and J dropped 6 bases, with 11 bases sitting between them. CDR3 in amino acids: CASSPPGLNEQFF. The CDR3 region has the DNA TGTGCCAGCAGTCCGCCAGGACTCAATGAGCAGTTCTTC.

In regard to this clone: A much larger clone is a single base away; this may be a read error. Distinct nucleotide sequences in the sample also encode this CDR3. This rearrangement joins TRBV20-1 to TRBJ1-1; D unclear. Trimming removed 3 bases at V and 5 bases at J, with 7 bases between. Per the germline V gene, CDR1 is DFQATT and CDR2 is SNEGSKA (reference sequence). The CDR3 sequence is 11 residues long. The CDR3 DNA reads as TGCAGTGCTAGGTACGGGACTGAAGCTTTCTTT. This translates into CSARYGTEAFF.

The CDR3 nucleotides read TGTGCCAGCAGTGAGGATTTGGCTAGCGGGGGTCGGCGGGAGACCCAGTACTTC. As protein: CASSEDLASGGRRETQYF. The chain employs TRBV6-1 and TRBJ2-5; 10 bases are a match to TRBD2. The CDR3 sequence is 18 residues long. Germline lookup yields CDR1 MNHNS and CDR2 SASEGT. Unmatched junction bases numbered 15, after V lost 3 bases and J lost 5 bases.

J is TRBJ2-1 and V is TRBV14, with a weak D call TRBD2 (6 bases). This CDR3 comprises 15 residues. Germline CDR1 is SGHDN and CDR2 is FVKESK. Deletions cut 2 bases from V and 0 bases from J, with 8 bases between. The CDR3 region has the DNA TGTGCCAGCAGCCAATGGGGGGTCTCCTACAATGAGCAGTTCTTC. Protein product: CASSQWGVSYNEQFF.

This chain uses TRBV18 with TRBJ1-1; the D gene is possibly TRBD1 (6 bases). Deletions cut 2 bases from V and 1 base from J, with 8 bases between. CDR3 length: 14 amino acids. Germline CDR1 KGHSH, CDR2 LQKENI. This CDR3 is CASSPGQTNTEAFF. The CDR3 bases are TGTGCCAGCTCACCAGGACAGACGAACACTGAAGCTTTCTTT.

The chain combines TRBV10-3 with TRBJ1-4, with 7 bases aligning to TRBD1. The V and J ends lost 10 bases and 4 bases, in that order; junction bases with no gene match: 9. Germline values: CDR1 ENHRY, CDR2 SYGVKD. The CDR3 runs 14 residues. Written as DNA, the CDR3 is TGTGCCACCAGATTAGACAGGGTTAATGAAAAACTGTTTTTT. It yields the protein CATRLDRVNEKLFF.

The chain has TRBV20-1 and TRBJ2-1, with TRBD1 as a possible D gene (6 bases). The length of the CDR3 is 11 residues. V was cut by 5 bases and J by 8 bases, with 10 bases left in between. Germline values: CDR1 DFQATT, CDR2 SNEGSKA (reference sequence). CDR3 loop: CSASTGYEQFF. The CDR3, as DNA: TGCAGTGCTTCAACAGGGTATGAGCAGTTCTTC.

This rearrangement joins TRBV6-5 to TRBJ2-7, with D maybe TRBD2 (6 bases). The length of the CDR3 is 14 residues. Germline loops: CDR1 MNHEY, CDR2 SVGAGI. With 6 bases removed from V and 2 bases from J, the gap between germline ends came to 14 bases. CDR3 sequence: CASRSSGRTYEQYF. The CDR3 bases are TGTGCCAGCAGATCAAGCGGGCGGACCTACGAGCAGTACTTC.

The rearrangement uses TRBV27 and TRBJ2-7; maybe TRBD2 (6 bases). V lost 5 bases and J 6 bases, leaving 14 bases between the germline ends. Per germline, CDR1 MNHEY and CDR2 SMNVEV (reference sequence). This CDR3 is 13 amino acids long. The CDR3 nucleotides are TGTGCCAGCAGTAGGAGGGGCCTCTCCGAGCAGTACTTC. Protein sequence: CASSRRGLSEQYF.

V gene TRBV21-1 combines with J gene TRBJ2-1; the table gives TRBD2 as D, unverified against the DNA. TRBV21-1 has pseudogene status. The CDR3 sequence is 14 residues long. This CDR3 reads CASVYSGGWNEQFF. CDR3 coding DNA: TGTGCCAGCGTTTATTCGGGGGGGTGGAATGAGCAGTTCTTC.

CDR3: CASSTVQGVNTEAFF. CDR3 nucleotides: TGTGCCAGCTCAACGGTTCAGGGTGTGAACACTGAAGCTTTCTTT. The gene calls are TRBV18 and TRBJ1-1; D is possibly TRBD1 (5 bases). V was cut by 5 bases and J by 0 bases, with 13 bases left in between. Germline CDR1 and CDR2: KGHSH and LQKENI. The CDR3 runs to 15 residues.

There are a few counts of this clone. CDR3 coding DNA: TGTGCCAGCAGTCAATCGGGAGGGCCGTACGAGCAGTACTTC. It translates to CASSQSGGPYEQYF. The J gene is TRBJ2-7, the V gene TRBV9; 8 positions agree with TRBD2. The ends lost 5 bases at V and 4 bases at J; junction bases unmatched: 8. Germline V gene sequence: CDR1 SGDLS, CDR2 YYNGEE. The CDR3 extends over 14 amino acids.

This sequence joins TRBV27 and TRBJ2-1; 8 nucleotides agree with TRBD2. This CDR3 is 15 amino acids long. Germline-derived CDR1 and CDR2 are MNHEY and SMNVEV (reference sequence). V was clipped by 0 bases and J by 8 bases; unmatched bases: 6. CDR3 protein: CASSLSAGDSHEQFF. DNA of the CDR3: TGTGCCAGCAGTTTATCAGCGGGAGACTCCCATGAGCAGTTCTTC.

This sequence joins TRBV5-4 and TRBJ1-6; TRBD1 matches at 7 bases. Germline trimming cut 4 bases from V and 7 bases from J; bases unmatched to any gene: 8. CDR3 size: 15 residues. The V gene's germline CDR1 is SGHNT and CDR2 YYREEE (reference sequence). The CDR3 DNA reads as TGTGCCAGCAGCCTTCAGACAGGGAAGAATTCACCCCTCCACTTT. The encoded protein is CASSLQTGKNSPLHF. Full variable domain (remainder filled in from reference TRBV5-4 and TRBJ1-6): ETGVTQSPTHLIKTRGQQVTLRCSSQSGHNTVSWYQQALGQGPQFIFQYYREEENGRGNFPPRFSGLQFPNYSSELNVNALELDDSALYLCASSLQTGKNSPLHFGNGTRLTVT.

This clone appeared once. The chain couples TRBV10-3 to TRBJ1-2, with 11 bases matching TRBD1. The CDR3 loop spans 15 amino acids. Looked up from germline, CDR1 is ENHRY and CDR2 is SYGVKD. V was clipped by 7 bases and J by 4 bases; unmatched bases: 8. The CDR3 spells CAINSGTGGGYGYTF. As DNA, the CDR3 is TGTGCCATCAACTCCGGGACAGGGGGTGGCTATGGCTACACCTTC.

The CDR3 DNA is TGTGCCATCAGTGAGTCTCTGAGCGGGAGAAACAATGAGCAGTTCTTC. Residues: CAISESLSGRNNEQFF. J is TRBJ2-1 and V is TRBV10-3, with 8 bases matching TRBD2. Unmatched junction bases numbered 6, after V lost 0 bases and J lost 5 bases. This CDR3 comprises 16 residues. Germline V gives CDR1 ENHRY, CDR2 SYGVKD.

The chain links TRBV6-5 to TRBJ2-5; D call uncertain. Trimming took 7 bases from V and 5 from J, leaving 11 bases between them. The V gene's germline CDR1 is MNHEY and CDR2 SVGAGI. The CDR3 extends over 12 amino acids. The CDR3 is CASTPSKETQYF. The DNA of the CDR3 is TGTGCCAGCACCCCCAGTAAGGAGACCCAGTACTTC.

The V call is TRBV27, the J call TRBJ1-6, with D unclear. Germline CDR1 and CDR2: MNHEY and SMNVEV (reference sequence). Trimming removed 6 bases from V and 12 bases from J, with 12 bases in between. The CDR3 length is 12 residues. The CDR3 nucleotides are TGTGCCAGCAGCTCCCCGGGGATACCCCTCCACTTT. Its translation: CASSSPGIPLHF.